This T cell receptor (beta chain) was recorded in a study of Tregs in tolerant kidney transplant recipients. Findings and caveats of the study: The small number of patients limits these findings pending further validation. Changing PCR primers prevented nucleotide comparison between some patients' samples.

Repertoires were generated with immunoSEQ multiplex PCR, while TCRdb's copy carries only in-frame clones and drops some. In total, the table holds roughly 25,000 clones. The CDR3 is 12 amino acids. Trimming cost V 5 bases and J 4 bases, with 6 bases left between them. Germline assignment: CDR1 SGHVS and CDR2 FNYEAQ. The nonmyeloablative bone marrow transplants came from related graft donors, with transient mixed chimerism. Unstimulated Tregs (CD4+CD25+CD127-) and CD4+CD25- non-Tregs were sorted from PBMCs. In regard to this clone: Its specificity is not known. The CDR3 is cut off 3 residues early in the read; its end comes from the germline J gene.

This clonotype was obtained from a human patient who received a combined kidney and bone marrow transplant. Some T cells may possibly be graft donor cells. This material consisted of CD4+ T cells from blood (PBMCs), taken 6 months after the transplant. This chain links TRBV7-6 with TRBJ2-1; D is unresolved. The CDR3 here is CASSPAYNEQFF. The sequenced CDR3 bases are TGTGCCAGCAGCCCCGCGTACAATGAG. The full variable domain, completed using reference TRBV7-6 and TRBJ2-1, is GAGVSQSPRYKVTKRGQDVALRCDPISGHVSLYWYRQALGQGPEFLTYFNYEAQQDKSGLPNDRFSAERPEGSISTLTIQRTEQRDSAMYRCASSPAYNEQFFGPGTRLTVL.